The clone carrying this T cell receptor (beta chain) was counted only a few times. The sample is drawn from a study of early T cells in non-severe SARS-CoV-2 infection. Looked up from germline, CDR1 is SQVTM and CDR2 is ANQGSEA. Trimming left V 7 bases short and J 4 bases short, with 14 bases between. The CDR3 is made up of 12 amino acids. One entry per CDR3 protein results from TCRdb running MiXCR on the 5' RACE reads. The sample consists of approximately 97,000 distinct CDR3 sequences, about 11% of them appearing once. Sequenced material: whole blood, taken at baseline. This chain uses TRBV29-1 with TRBJ2-7; the D gene could be TRBD1 or TRBD2 (5 bases each). This clonotype was sampled from an adult who was a healthcare worker with PCR-confirmed SARS-CoV-2 infection or an uninfected control (not recorded which). CDR3 coding DNA: TGCAGCGCCCAGGGTTCGGGGTACGAGCAGTACTTC. Its protein is CSAQGSGYEQYF.